These T cell receptor beta chains were read from a single sample in a study of vaccination effects on CD4 cells after COVID-19. Method: immunoSEQ multiplex PCR; TCRdb's copy keeps in-frame clones and lacks some. The sample lists about 32,000 clones, 72% seen once, with around 12% in the top ten. These receptors lack a known antigen. Material: CD4+ T cells from PBMCs cultured with HCoV-229E spike peptides, obtained after COVID-19 vaccination. These receptors all come from a human donor who received a COVID-19 vaccine. Both conserved end residues are part of each CDR3. The order of the fields is CDR3 DNA, CDR3 protein, V gene, clone size, D gene, J gene. D genes are given only for firm matches. The listing skips clone size in some rows; elsewhere it reads once, few, many or a size class.

cdr3_nt: TGCGCCAGCAGCCAGTCTAGCGGGAGGATATACGAGCAGTACTTC; cdr3_aa: CASSQSSGRIYEQYF; v_call: TRBV4-1; clone_size: -; d_call: TRBD2; j_call: TRBJ2-7
cdr3_nt: TGCGCCAGCACCTCGGAGTACGAGACCCAGTACTTC; cdr3_aa: CASTSEYETQYF; v_call: TRBV10-2; clone_size: -; d_call: -; j_call: TRBJ2-5
cdr3_nt: TGCAGCCCGGATCAGCCCCAGCATTTT; cdr3_aa: CSPDQPQHF; v_call: TRBV29-1; clone_size: -; d_call: -; j_call: TRBJ1-5
cdr3_nt: TGTGCCATCAGTAGGGACCCTGGAGAGACCCAGTACTTC; cdr3_aa: CAISRDPGETQYF; v_call: TRBV10-3; clone_size: once; d_call: -; j_call: TRBJ2-5
cdr3_nt: TGTGCCACCAGTGATCAACCATCGGACGGACGATACACTAGCACAGATACGCAGTATTTT; cdr3_aa: CATSDQPSDGRYTSTDTQYF; v_call: TRBV24-1; clone_size: -; d_call: -; j_call: TRBJ2-3
cdr3_nt: TGTGCCAGCTCACCGCTACAGGGTGGGCGAAACTATGGCTACACCTTC; cdr3_aa: CASSPLQGGRNYGYTF; v_call: TRBV18; clone_size: -; d_call: -; j_call: TRBJ1-2
cdr3_nt: TGTGCCAGCAGCACTGGGCGGGGGGCAAAAGAGACCCAGTACTTC; cdr3_aa: CASSTGRGAKETQYF; v_call: TRBV7-7; clone_size: -; d_call: TRBD2; j_call: TRBJ2-5
cdr3_nt: TGTGCCAGCAGAAAAAAGACTAGCGGGAGGGCCCCAGAGACCCAGTACTTC; cdr3_aa: CASRKKTSGRAPETQYF; v_call: TRBV7-8; clone_size: few; d_call: TRBD2; j_call: TRBJ2-5
cdr3_nt: TGCGCCAGCAGCTTTTGGCCAGGGGATCAGCCCCAGCATTTT; cdr3_aa: CASSFWPGDQPQHF; v_call: TRBV5-1; clone_size: few; d_call: -; j_call: TRBJ1-5
cdr3_nt: TGTGCCAGCAGGCGGCCTTCTCAAGAGACCCAGTACTTC; cdr3_aa: CASRRPSQETQYF; v_call: TRBV11-1; clone_size: -; d_call: -; j_call: TRBJ2-5
cdr3_nt: TGTGCCAGCAGCCGACAGACAGAGGATGAAAAACTGTTTTTT; cdr3_aa: CASSRQTEDEKLFF; v_call: TRBV5-4; clone_size: few; d_call: -; j_call: TRBJ1-4
cdr3_nt: TGTGCCAGCAGTGACCGACAGGGAAACACTGAAGCTTTCTTT; cdr3_aa: CASSDRQGNTEAFF; v_call: TRBV2; clone_size: -; d_call: TRBD1; j_call: TRBJ1-1
cdr3_nt: TGTGCCAGCAGTCAATTACAGGTACAAGAGACCCAGTACTTC; cdr3_aa: CASSQLQVQETQYF; v_call: TRBV28; clone_size: -; d_call: -; j_call: TRBJ2-5
cdr3_nt: TGTGCCAGCGAAACCCCGTCGGCTAGCGGGAGAACTGGGGCCAACGTCCTGACTTTC; cdr3_aa: CASETPSASGRTGANVLTF; v_call: TRBV2; clone_size: -; d_call: TRBD2; j_call: TRBJ2-6